This T cell receptor (beta chain) stems from a study of blood T cell repertoires in COVID-19. Study-wide context: COVID-19 samples, acute and convalescent, were from the United States, Italy and Spain. PBMCs, B-cell-depleted T cells, or T cells provided the cDNA or gDNA that made up the material.

This clone has a handful of counts. Per the original methods: Reference gene primer amplification gave nucleated cell count estimates. Using immunoSEQ multiplex PCR, the repertoire was profiled, and TCRdb retains in-frame clones only, with some absent. V, J and clone size reflect that table, while D and trimming were determined from the DNA. Among 55,000 or so clones listed, about three quarters were seen once. Followed over time, Seattle patients had been enrolled while infection was active. Between the trimmed V and J ends, which lost 6 bases and 2 bases, there was a span of 11 bases. This CDR3 contains 13 residues. The germline CDR1 and CDR2 sequences are SGHTA and FQGTGA.

This TCR was sampled from a man aged 30 to 45 with COVID-19, enrolled during active disease. The V and J genes are TRBV7-3 and TRBJ2-7; D ambiguous. The material sequenced was peripheral blood. The CDR3 protein is CASRAKGAYEQYF. The CDR3, as DNA: TGTGCCAGCAGGGCTAAAGGAGCCTACGAGCAGTACTTC.